This T cell receptor beta chain was retrieved from a study of brain T cells in children with intractable seizures (dated by TCRdb to the early 2020s). Looking at the study overall: Resected brain tissue from 45 to 60 pediatric epilepsy surgery cases was first screened for immune gene transcripts using a NanoString immunology panel. Of the roughly 12 selected surgery cases, pre-surgery blood was also sequenced for eight, so four had brain tissue only.

V is pared back by 1 base and J by 1 base, with 5 bases lying between the germline termini. The CDR1 and CDR2 encoded by the germline V gene are SGDLS and YYNGEE. There are 13 amino acids in the CDR3, from cysteine to phenylalanine inclusive. Of the read, only the CDR3 DNA is kept; its 39 bases are in frame from base 1. The immunoSEQ assay was applied to genomic DNA to generate the TCR beta chain sequences. In the source study's methods: Any CDR3 sequence that did not begin with the conserved framework cysteine at position 104 was removed by hand. To get clonality, the normalized Shannon's Diversity Index was subtracted from one, giving values from 0 (maximal diversity) to 1 (oligoclonal). Differences in the frequency of the same CDR3 between samples, such as brain versus blood, were assessed with chi-squared comparison-of-proportions tests. Public clonotypes were found through immuneACCESS searches, while the VDJdb browser was used to judge similarity to known antiviral clonotypes. Held by TCRdb, this immuneACCESS table contains in-frame sequences only and omits some clones. Under half of the omission traces to an unresolved V gene where checked; the cause of the rest is unknown. V, J and clone size derive from that table, while D and trimming were established from the DNA sequence. The sample yields 80,000 or so clones; around nine tenths were counted once. The ten top clones hold 24% of the sample.

Per the publication, the time point label means: resected brain tissue, or blood drawn just prior to surgery. The surgery cases that showed the highest brain T cell transcript signatures were chosen for TCR beta chain sequencing of brain tissue, and of blood when it was available. Patients had been treated with at least one anti-epileptic drug before surgery. TCR-sequenced patients were children with drug-resistant epilepsy due to tuberous sclerosis complex, focal cortical dysplasia, Rasmussen encephalitis or hemimegalencephaly. The blood samples were collected right before the epilepsy surgery. The Monarch genomic DNA purification kit was used to extract bulk genomic DNA from unsorted brain tissue and whole blood. Overall study results and their limits: Viral specificity was inferred only from CDR3 sequence similarity, and patients' HCMV serostatus was unknown. Sequencing depth differed between pre- and post-surgery blood, so clones missing from the pre-surgery sample may reflect undersampling.

As to this clone: Its antigen remains undetermined. No much larger clone is present one base from it, and per-base qualities are unavailable.

The sequence was collected from a girl aged 2 to 9 with Rasmussen encephalitis and intractable seizures. Sequencing was performed on peripheral blood, taken at surgery. The V gene is TRBV9 and the J gene is TRBJ1-1; no D segment can be confidently identified. In nucleotide form, the sequence is TGTGCCAGCAGCGTAAGGGAGAACACTGAAGCTTTCTTT. The resulting protein is CASSVRENTEAFF.